This TCR beta chain was captured in a study of blood T cells in healthy people across ages. Through a sample-barcoded 5' primer and a J-beta primer mix, a second PCR was run for about 6 to 11 cycles. TCRdb redid the calling of the 5' RACE reads with MiXCR, one entry per CDR3 protein. The table shows around 820,000 distinct CDR3 sequences, with roughly 25% occurring only once. Trimming took 7 bases from V and 6 from J; bases not matched to a gene: 3. The CDR3 extends over 13 amino acids. Germline values: CDR1 KGHDR, CDR2 SFDVKD. These data also featured in a second study, about T cells of mothers and their children.

This clonotype originated in a boy aged 5-17 years in good health. The sequenced sample consisted of blood. The V call is TRBV24-1, the J call TRBJ2-1; the match to TRBD1 covers 9 bases. CDR3 sequence (DNA): TGTGCCACCAGCCCGGACAGGGGCAATGAGCAGTTCTTC. The encoded protein is CATSPDRGNEQFF.